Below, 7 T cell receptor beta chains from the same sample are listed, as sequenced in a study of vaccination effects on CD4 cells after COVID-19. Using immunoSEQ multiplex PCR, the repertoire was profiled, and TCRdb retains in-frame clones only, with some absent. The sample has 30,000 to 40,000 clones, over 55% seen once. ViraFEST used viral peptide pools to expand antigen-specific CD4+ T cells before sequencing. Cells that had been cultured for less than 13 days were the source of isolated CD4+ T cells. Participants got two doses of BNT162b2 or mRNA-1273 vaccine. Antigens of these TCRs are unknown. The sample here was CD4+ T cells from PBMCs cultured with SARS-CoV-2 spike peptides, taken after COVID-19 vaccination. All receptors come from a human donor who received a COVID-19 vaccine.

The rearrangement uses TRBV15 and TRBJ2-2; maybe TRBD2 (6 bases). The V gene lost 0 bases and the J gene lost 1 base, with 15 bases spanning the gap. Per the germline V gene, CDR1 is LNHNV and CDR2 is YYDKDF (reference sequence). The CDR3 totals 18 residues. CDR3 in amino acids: CATSRDLGVAENTGELFF. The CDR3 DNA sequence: TGTGCCACCAGCAGAGATCTGGGGGTAGCGGAGAACACCGGGGAGCTGTTTTTT.

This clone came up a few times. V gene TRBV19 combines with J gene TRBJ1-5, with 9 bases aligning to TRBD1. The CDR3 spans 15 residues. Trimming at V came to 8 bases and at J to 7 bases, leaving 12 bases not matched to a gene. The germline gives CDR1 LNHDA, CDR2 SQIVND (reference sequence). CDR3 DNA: TGTGCCAGTCGCTCCCGGGACAGGGTTCTACAGCCCCAGCATTTT. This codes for CASRSRDRVLQPQHF.

CDR3 sequence: CASSVGSLASYEQYF. The CDR3, as DNA: TGTGCCAGCAGCGTAGGGTCACTAGCATCCTACGAGCAGTACTTC. The rearrangement joins TRBV9 to TRBJ2-7, with D perhaps TRBD2 (6 bases). CDR1 and CDR2 from the germline V gene are SGDLS and YYNGEE. The CDR3 covers 15 residues. The germline V and J ends were trimmed by 0 bases and 1 base, with 11 bases remaining between them.

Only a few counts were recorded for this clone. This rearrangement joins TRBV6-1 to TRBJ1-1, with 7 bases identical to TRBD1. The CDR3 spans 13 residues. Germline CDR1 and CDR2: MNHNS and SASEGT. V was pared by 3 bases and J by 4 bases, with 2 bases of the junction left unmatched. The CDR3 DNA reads TGTGCCAGCAGTGATCACAGGGGCACTGAAGCTTTCTTT. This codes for CASSDHRGTEAFF.

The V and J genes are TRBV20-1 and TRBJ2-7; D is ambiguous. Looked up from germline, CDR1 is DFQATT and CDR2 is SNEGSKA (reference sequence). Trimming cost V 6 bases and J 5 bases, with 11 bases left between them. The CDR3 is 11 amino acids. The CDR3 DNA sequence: TGCAGTGCGGGAAGGATCAACGAGCAGTACTTC. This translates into CSAGRINEQYF.

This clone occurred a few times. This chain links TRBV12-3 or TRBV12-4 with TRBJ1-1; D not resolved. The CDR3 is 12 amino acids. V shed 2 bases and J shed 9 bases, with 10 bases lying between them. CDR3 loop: CASSLNTPQAFF. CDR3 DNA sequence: TGTGCCAGCAGTTTAAATACGCCTCAAGCTTTCTTT.

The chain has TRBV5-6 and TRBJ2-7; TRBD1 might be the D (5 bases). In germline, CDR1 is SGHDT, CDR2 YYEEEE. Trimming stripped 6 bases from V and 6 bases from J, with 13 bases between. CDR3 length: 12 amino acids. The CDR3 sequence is CASTMGRVEQYF. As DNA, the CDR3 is TGTGCCAGCACCATGGGCAGGGTCGAGCAGTACTTC.